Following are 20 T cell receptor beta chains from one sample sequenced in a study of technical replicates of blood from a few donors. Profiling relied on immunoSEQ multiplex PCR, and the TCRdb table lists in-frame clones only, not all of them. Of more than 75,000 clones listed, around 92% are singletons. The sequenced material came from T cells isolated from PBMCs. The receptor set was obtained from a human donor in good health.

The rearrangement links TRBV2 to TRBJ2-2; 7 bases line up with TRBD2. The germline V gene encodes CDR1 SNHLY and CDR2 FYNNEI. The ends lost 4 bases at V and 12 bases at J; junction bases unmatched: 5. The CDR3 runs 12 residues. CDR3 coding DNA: TGTGCCAGCAGTGGGACTAGTGGCCAGCTGTTTTTT. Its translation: CASSGTSGQLFF.

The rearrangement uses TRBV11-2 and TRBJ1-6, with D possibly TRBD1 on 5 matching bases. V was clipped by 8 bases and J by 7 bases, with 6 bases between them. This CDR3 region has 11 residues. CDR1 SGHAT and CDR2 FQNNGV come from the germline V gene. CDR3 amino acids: CASRQNSPLHF. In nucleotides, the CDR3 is TGTGCCAGCCGACAGAATTCACCCCTCCACTTT.

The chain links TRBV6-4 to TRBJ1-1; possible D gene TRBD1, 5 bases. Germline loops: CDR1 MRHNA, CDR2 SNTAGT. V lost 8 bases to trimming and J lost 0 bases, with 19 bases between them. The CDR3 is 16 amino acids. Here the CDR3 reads CASPRLGGKMNTEAFF. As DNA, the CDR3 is TGTGCCAGCCCACGGTTGGGGGGTAAGATGAACACTGAAGCTTTCTTT.

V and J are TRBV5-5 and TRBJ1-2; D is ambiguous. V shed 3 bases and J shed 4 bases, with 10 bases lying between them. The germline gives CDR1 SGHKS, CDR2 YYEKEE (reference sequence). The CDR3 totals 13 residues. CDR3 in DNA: TGTGCCAGCAGCTCGATTTCAGGCTATGGCTACACCTTC. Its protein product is CASSSISGYGYTF.

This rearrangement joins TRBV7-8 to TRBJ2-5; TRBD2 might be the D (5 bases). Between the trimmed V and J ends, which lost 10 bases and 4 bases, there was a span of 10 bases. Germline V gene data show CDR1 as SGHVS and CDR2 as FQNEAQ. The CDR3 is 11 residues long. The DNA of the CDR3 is TGTGCCACTTTCGCGGGAGAGACCCAGTACTTC. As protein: CATFAGETQYF.

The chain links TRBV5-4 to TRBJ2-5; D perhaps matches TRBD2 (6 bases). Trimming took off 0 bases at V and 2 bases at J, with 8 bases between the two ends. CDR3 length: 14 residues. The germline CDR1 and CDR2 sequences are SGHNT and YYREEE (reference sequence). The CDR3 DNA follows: TGTGCCAGCAGCTTGGGGGGGGAACAAGAGACCCAGTACTTC. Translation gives CASSLGGEQETQYF. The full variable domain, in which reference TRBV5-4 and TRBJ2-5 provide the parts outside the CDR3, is ETGVTQSPTHLIKTRGQQVTLRCSSQSGHNTVSWYQQALGQGPQFIFQYYREEENGRGNFPPRFSGLQFPNYSSELNVNALELDDSALYLCASSLGGEQETQYFGPGTRLLVL.

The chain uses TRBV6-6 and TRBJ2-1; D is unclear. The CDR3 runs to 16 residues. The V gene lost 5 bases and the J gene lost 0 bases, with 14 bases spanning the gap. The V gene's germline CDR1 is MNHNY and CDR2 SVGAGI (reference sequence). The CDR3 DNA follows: TGTGCCAGCAGTAAAACCGTTTTTAGCTCCTACAATGAGCAGTTCTTC. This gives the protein CASSKTVFSSYNEQFF.

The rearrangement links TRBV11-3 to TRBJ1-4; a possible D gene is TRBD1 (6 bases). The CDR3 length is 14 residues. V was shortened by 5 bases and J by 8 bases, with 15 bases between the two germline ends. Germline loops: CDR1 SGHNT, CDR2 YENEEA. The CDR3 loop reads CASSPQGWGEKLFF. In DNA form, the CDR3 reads TGTGCCAGCAGCCCCCAGGGGTGGGGAGAAAAACTGTTTTTT.

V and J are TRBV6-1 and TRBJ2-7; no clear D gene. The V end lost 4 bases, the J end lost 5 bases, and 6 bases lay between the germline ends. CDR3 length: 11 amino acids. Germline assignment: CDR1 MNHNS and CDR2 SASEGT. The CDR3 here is CASSVRDEQYF. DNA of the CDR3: TGTGCCAGCAGTGTACGGGACGAGCAGTACTTC.

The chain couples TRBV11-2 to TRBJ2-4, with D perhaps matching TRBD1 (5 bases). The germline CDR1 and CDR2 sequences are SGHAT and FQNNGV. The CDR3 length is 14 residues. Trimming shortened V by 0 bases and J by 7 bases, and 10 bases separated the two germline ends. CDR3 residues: CASSLDLQDNIQYF. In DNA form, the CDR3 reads TGTGCCAGCAGCTTAGACCTACAGGATAACATTCAGTACTTC. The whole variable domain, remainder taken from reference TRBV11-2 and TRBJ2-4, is EAGVAQSPRYKIIEKRQSVAFWCNPISGHATLYWYQQILGQGPKLLIQFQNNGVVDDSQLPKDRFSAERLKGVDSTLKIQPAKLEDSAVYLCASSLDLQDNIQYFGAGTRLSVL.

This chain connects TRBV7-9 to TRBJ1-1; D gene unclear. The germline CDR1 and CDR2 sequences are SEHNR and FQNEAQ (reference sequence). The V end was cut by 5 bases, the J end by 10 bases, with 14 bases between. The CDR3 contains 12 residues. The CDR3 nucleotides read TGTGCCAGCAGCCCACCTGTCGGTCTAGCTTTCTTT. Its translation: CASSPPVGLAFF. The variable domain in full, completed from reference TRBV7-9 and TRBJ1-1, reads DTGVSQNPRHKITKRGQNVTFRCDPISEHNRLYWYRQTLGQGPEFLTYFQNEAQLEKSRLLSDRFSAERPKGSFSTLEIQRTEQGDSAMYLCASSPPVGLAFFGQGTRLTVV.

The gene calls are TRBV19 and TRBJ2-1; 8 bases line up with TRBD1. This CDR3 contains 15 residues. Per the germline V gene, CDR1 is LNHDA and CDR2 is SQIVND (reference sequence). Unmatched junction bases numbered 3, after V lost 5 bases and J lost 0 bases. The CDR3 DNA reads TGTGCCAGTAGTGTCACAGGGGGCTCCTACAATGAGCAGTTCTTC. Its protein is CASSVTGGSYNEQFF. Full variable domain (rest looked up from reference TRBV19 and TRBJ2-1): DGGITQSPKYLFRKEGQNVTLSCEQNLNHDAMYWYRQDPGQGLRLIYYSQIVNDFQKGDIAEGYSVSREKKESFPLTVTSAQKNPTAFYLCASSVTGGSYNEQFFGPGTRLTVL.

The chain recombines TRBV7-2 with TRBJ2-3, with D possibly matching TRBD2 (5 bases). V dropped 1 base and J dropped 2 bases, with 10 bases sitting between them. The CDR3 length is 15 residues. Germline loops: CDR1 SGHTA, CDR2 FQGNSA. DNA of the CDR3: TGTGCCAGCAGCTTAGTAGCGCCATCCACAGATACGCAGTATTTT. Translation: CASSLVAPSTDTQYF.

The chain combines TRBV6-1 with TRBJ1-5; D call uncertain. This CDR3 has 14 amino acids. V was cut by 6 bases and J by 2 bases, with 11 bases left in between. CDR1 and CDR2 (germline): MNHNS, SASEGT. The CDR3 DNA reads TGTGCCAGCAGCCCGACCGGGGGCAATCAGCCCCAGCATTTT. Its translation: CASSPTGGNQPQHF.

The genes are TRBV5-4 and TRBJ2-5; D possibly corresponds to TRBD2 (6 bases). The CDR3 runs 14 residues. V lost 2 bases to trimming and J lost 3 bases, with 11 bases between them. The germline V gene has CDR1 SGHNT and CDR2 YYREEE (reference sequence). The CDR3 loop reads CASSLSGSKETQYF. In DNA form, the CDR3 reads TGTGCCAGCAGCTTAAGCGGGTCAAAAGAGACCCAGTACTTC.

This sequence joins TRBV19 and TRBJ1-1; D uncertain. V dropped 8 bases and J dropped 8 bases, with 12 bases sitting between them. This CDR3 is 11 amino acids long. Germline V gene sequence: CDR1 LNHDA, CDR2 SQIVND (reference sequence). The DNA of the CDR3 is TGTGCCAGTGGGAGAGATTTGGAAGCTTTCTTT. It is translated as CASGRDLEAFF. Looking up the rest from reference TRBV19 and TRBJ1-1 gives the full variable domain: DGGITQSPKYLFRKEGQNVTLSCEQNLNHDAMYWYRQDPGQGLRLIYYSQIVNDFQKGDIAEGYSVSREKKESFPLTVTSAQKNPTAFYLCASGRDLEAFFGQGTRLTVV.

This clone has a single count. The CDR3 coding sequence is TGTGCCTGGAGTGTAATCAACAGGGGTAAAGAGCAGTACTTC. Amino acids: CAWSVINRGKEQYF. The rearrangement joins TRBV30 to TRBJ2-7; TRBD1 matches 7 bases. In germline, CDR1 is GTSNPN, CDR2 SVGIG (reference sequence). The CDR3 is 14 amino acids. V lost 0 bases, J lost 7 bases, and 9 bases stayed unmatched.

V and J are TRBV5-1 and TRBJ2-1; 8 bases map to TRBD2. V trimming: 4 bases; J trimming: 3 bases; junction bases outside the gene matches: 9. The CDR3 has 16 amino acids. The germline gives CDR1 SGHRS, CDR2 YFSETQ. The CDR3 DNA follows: TGCGCCAGCAGCCCGGGACTAGACCTCGACTACAATGAGCAGTTCTTC. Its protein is CASSPGLDLDYNEQFF.

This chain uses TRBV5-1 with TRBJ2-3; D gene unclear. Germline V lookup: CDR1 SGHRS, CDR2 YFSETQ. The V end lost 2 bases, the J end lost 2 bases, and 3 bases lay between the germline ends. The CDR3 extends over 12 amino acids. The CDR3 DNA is TGCGCCAGCAGCTTCAACACAGATACGCAGTATTTT. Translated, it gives CASSFNTDTQYF.

The CDR3 nucleotides are TGTGCCAGCAGCCAAGACGGGACAGTCAACACCGGGGAGCTGTTTTTT. It yields the protein CASSQDGTVNTGELFF. This chain links TRBV4-2 with TRBJ2-2, with 7 bases aligning to TRBD1. This CDR3 is 16 amino acids long. Germline CDR1 reads LGHNA; CDR2 reads YNFKEQ. J was trimmed by 2 bases and V by 0 bases; bases with no gene match: 3.